This T cell receptor beta chain was sequenced for a study of PD-1 blockade in classical Hodgkin lymphoma. About the research overall: Treatment was intravenous nivolumab, 3 mg/kg every 2 weeks, until progression.

V was clipped by 4 bases and J by 0 bases, with 11 bases between them. The CDR3 runs to 16 residues. Germline V lookup: CDR1 SGDLS, CDR2 YYNGEE. About this clone itself: The antigen is unknown.

Clones were read by immunoSEQ multiplex PCR, and TCRdb kept only the in-frame ones, dropping some. Among fewer than 20,000 clones listed, about three quarters were seen once. As for time point: cycle 4 day 1 (C4D1), after more than five weeks of nivolumab. Relapse after autologous stem cell transplantation occurred in every patient, and brentuximab vedotin exposure varied. Researchers used magnetic negative selection to pull out pure CD4+ T cells from thawed PBMCs. Study conclusions and caveats: Complete responders entered with baseline diversity on par with newly diagnosed patients, the results showed. Exclusion covered patients beginning nivolumab under 1 year post-ASCT. CD8+ TCR diversity did not rise significantly by C4D1, unlike CD4+.

The sequencing here drew on CD4+ T cells from blood, taken before the fourth cycle of nivolumab. The clonotype originates from a human donor with classical Hodgkin lymphoma. The rearrangement joins TRBV9 to TRBJ2-6, with D uncertain. The CDR3: CASSPRRSSGANVLTF. Here the CDR3 DNA reads TGTGCCAGCAGCCCTCGCCGGAGCTCTGGGGCCAACGTCCTGACTTTC. Full variable domain (rest looked up from reference TRBV9 and TRBJ2-6): DSGVTQTPKHLITATGQRVTLRCSPRSGDLSVYWYQQSLDQGLQFLIQYYNGEERAKGNILERFSAQQFPDLHSELNLSSLELGDSALYFCASSPRRSSGANVLTFGAGSRLTVL.